This T cell receptor (beta chain) was recovered during a study of blood T cell repertoires in COVID-19. Study details: COVID-19 samples collected from the United States, Italy and Spain covered acute and convalescent phases.

V shed 0 bases and J shed 8 bases, with 16 bases lying between them. CDR1 and CDR2 (germline): MNHNS, SASEGT. This CDR3 contains 15 residues. In the original analysis: Nucleated cell number was recorded as an estimate derived from reference gene primer amplification. Measured with immunoSEQ multiplex PCR; TCRdb has only the in-frame clones, and not every one. D and trimming come from the DNA, and the V and J calls and clone size come from that table. The profile shows about 97,000 clones, approximately 91% of them singletons. The sample was peripheral blood. The receptor was derived from a man aged 18 to 30 with acute or convalescent COVID-19. The V gene is TRBV6-1, the J gene TRBJ1-2; D perhaps matches TRBD1 (6 bases). Here the CDR3 reads CASSEARGWGGGYTF. The CDR3 DNA reads as TGTGCCAGCAGTGAAGCGCGGGGGTGGGGGGGCGGCTACACCTTC.